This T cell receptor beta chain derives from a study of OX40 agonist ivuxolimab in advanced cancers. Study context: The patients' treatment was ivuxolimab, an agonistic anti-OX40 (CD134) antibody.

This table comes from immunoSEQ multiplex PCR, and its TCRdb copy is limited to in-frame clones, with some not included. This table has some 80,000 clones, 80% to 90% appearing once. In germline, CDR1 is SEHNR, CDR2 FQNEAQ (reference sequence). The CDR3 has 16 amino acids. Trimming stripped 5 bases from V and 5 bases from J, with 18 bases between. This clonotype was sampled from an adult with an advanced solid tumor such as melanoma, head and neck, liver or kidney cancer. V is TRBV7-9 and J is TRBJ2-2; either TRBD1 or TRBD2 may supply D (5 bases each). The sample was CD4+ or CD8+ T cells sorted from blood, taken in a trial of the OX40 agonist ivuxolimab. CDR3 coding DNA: TGTGCCAGCAGCCAGTCCCCCGGGACCCCGACCGGGGAGCTGTTTTTT. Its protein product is CASSQSPGTPTGELFF.